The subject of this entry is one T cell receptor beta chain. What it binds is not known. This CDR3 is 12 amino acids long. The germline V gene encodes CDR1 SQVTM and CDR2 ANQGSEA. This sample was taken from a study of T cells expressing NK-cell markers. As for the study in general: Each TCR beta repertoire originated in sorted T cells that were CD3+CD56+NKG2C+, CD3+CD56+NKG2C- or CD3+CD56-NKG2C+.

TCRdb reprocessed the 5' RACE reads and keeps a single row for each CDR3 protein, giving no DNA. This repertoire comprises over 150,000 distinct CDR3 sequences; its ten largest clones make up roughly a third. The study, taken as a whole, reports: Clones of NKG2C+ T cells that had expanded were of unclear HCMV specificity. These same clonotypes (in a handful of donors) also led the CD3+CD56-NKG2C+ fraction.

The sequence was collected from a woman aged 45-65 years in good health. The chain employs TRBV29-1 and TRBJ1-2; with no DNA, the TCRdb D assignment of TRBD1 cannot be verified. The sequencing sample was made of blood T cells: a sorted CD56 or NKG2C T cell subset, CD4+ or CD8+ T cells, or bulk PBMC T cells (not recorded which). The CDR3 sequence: CSVQDRRGGYTF.